This T cell receptor (beta chain) was sequenced during a study of blood T cell repertoires in COVID-19. Study background: The analysed material was cDNA or gDNA that came from T cells, B-cell-depleted T cells, or PBMCs.

Germline CDR1 SGHTA, CDR2 FQGNSA. The CDR3 covers 13 residues. The ends lost 5 bases at V and 8 bases at J; junction bases unmatched: 8. As processed by the authors: Reference gene primers were amplified, and this amplification served to estimate nucleated cell counts. The table came from immunoSEQ multiplex PCR; TCRdb's copy has only in-frame clones and leaves some out. V, J and clone size are taken as reported in that table, and D and trimming were inferred from the DNA itself. The sample has around 94,000 clones, 84% seen once. In this sample, this clone turned up once. The clonotype originates from a man aged 35-49 years with active or convalescent COVID-19. V gene TRBV7-2 combines with J gene TRBJ1-1; 7 bases are shared with TRBD1. The sequenced material came from peripheral blood. The CDR3 here is CASSVDRTKEAFF. CDR3 DNA: TGTGCCAGCAGCGTGGACAGGACCAAAGAAGCTTTCTTT. Based on the CDR3 plus reference TRBV7-2 and TRBJ1-1, the full variable domain is GAGVSQSPSNKVTEKGKDVELRCDPISGHTALYWYRQSLGQGLEFLIYFQGNSAPDKSGLPSDRFSAERTGGSVSTLTIQRTQQEDSAVYLCASSVDRTKEAFFGQGTRLTVV.